This T cell receptor (beta chain) was sequenced during a study of shared clonotypes between healthy human individuals. On the study more broadly: Aged 18 to 49, the donors were a couple of women and a few men.

Using immunoSEQ multiplex PCR, the repertoire was profiled, and TCRdb retains in-frame clones only, with some absent. The sample carries about 2.4 million clones, 93% recorded once. Overall study results and limits: An expected dependence of interdonor clonotype sharing on sequencing depth was noted.

With regard to this clone: Its cognate antigen is unknown.

Naive CD4+ cells were CD45RA-selected; the remaining cells were memory. The V segment lost 2 bases and the J segment 2 bases; nucleotides outside the gene matches: 5. The CDR3 is 16 residues long. Germline assignment: CDR1 LGHNT and CDR2 FRNRAP. The genes are TRBV12-5 and TRBJ2-1; TRBD1 matches 8 bases. This clonotype originated in a young man in good health. Some clones in this sample may be carry-over from other donors' samples. The source material was naive CD4+ T cells from PBMCs. The subset: CD45RA+ positively selected. This CDR3 is CASGLRQGAAYNEQFF. The CDR3 region has the DNA TGTGCTAGTGGTTTGCGCCAGGGGGCGGCCTACAATGAGCAGTTCTTC.